A selection of T cell receptor beta chains follows, all from one sample in a study of CD8 T cells in ankylosing spondylitis. TCRdb used MiXCR to reprocess the 5' RACE reads, holding one entry per CDR3 protein. Among around 130,000 distinct CDR3 sequences listed, roughly 18% were seen once. The sample comprised blood, either unsorted or a sorted T cell fraction (not recorded which). The receptors originated from a male donor with ankylosing spondylitis. Both conserved end residues are part of each CDR3. Each record gives: V gene, D gene, clone size, J gene, CDR3 DNA, CDR3 protein. The D gene is left open where the match is weak. A clone size is listed for some rows: how often the clone was seen (once, few, many), or a class if it is expanded.

TRBV6-5	TRBD1	NA	TRBJ2-3	TGTGCCAGCAGTTCCGGGACAGCCACAGATACGCAGTATTTT	CASSSGTATDTQYF
TRBV4-3	TRBD2	few	TRBJ2-7	TGCGCCAGCAGCCAACAGAGGACTAGCGGGAGCTACGAGCAGTACTTC	CASSQQRTSGSYEQYF
TRBV6-5	TRBD1	NA	TRBJ1-6	TGTGCCAGCAGTTACTCGGGACAGCATAATTCACCCCTCCACTTT	CASSYSGQHNSPLHF
TRBV14	NA	many	TRBJ2-1	TGTGCCAGCAGCCGGGGGGTCCACAATGAGCAGTTCTTC	CASSRGVHNEQFF
TRBV27	NA	few	TRBJ2-3	TGTGCCAGCAGTTTAACCCCGGGACTTGTTGGAGCGCGGAGAACCGATACGCAGTATTTT	CASSLTPGLVGARRTDTQYF
TRBV27	NA	NA	TRBJ1-5	TGTGCCAGCACCCCCGGGGGCGGCAATCAGCCCCAGCATTTT	CASTPGGGNQPQHF
TRBV9	TRBD1	many	TRBJ2-1	TGTGCCAGCAGCGTAGCGGGACAGATTAACAATGAGCAGTTCTTC	CASSVAGQINNEQFF
TRBV10-2	TRBD2	few	TRBJ2-1	TGCGCCAGCAGTGAACGACTAGCGGGAGGGCGTAATGAGCAGTTCTTC	CASSERLAGGRNEQFF
TRBV2	TRBD2	once	TRBJ2-7	TGTGCCAGCAGCGGAAGGGGAGATAGCGGGAGGTCCTCCTACGAGCAGTACTTC	CASSGRGDSGRSSYEQYF
TRBV3-1	NA	few	TRBJ2-1	TGTGCCAGCAGCCAAGATATTGGCCCCAATGAGCAGTTCTTC	CASSQDIGPNEQFF
TRBV7-9	NA	many	TRBJ2-3	TGTGCCAGCAGCTCTCTAGGCGATACGCAGTATTTT	CASSSLGDTQYF
TRBV6-1	NA	NA	TRBJ2-1	TGTGCCAGCAGTCCACTAGAGGGGAGCTCCTACAATGAGCAGTTCTTC	CASSPLEGSSYNEQFF
TRBV27	NA	NA	TRBJ2-7	TGTGCCAGCAGTCCAGACTACGCCGGCTACGAGCAGTACTTC	CASSPDYAGYEQYF
TRBV6-2/TRBV6-3	NA	few	TRBJ1-5	TGTGCCAGCAGAAGGGGGAGGGGAATTCAGCCCCAGCATTTT	CASRRGRGIQPQHF
TRBV5-5	TRBD1	NA	TRBJ2-1	TGTGCCAGCAGCTTGAGGGGACAGGGGAATAATGAGCAGTTCTTC	CASSLRGQGNNEQFF
TRBV12-3/TRBV12-4	NA	few	TRBJ1-1	TGTGCCAGCAGTCTACAGGGTTTGGAAGCTTTCTTT	CASSLQGLEAFF
TRBV5-1	NA	few	TRBJ2-7	TGCGCCAGCAGCTTGGGCACCGGGGGACACGAGCAGTACTTC	CASSLGTGGHEQYF
TRBV29-1	NA	many	TRBJ1-1	TGCAGCGTTGAATTGACAATCATGAACACTGAAGCTTTCTTT	CSVELTIMNTEAFF
TRBV12-3/TRBV12-4	NA	many	TRBJ2-3	TGTGCCAGCAGTTTCGGGGGGCGGCGCACAGATACGCAGTATTTT	CASSFGGRRTDTQYF
TRBV27	TRBD2	NA	TRBJ2-5	TGTGCCAGCAGCCACGACACCGGGACTAGCGGTGAGACCCAGTACTTC	CASSHDTGTSGETQYF
TRBV4-3	NA	NA	TRBJ2-1	TGCGCCAGCAGCCAGGAAAGGAATGAGCAGTTCTTC	CASSQERNEQFF
TRBV28	NA	NA	TRBJ1-1	TGTGCCAGCAGTTTGGGACCTCCGAACACTGAAGCTTTCTTT	CASSLGPPNTEAFF
TRBV27	NA	NA	TRBJ1-4	TGTGCCAGCAGCAACCTGGGGGGTACTAATGAAAAACTGTTTTTT	CASSNLGGTNEKLFF
TRBV24-1	NA	many	TRBJ2-7	TGTGCCACCAGTGGACAGCCGAGTTACGAGCAGTACTTC	CATSGQPSYEQYF